These 17 T cell receptor beta chains came from one sample sequenced in a study of blood T cell repertoires in COVID-19. Profiled with immunoSEQ multiplex PCR; TCRdb holds only in-frame clones, not every one. The sample holds under 200,000 clones, about 86% seen once. The sequenced sample was peripheral blood. These receptor sequences come from a man aged 18 to 29 with active or convalescent COVID-19.

J is TRBJ1-2 and V is TRBV6-5, with 10 bases that match TRBD1. CDR3 length equals 16 residues. Germline V gives CDR1 MNHEY, CDR2 SVGAGI. Trimming at V came to 6 bases and at J to 4 bases, leaving 11 bases not matched to a gene. In DNA, the CDR3 is TGTGCCAGCAGCTACGGACAGGGGGTTGAAATCTATGGCTACACCTTC. Its protein is CASSYGQGVEIYGYTF.

The chain recombines TRBV28 with TRBJ1-1, with a tentative D call TRBD1 (5 bases). Germline V gene sequence: CDR1 MDHEN, CDR2 SYDVKM. Trimming stripped 6 bases from V and 1 base from J, with 6 bases between. The CDR3 has 12 amino acids. The CDR3 reads CASRGPNTEAFF. The CDR3 nucleotides are TGTGCCAGCAGGGGGCCGAACACTGAAGCTTTCTTT. Full variable domain (missing parts from reference TRBV28 and TRBJ1-1): DVKVTQSSRYLVKRTGEKVFLECVQDMDHENMFWYRQDPGLGLRLIYFSYDVKMKEKGDIPEGYSVSREKKERFSLILESASTNQTSMYLCASRGPNTEAFFGQGTRLTVV.

This chain links TRBV28 with TRBJ2-7; TRBD1 matches at 9 bases. With 5 bases clipped from V and 7 bases from J, the junction kept 12 bases outside the gene matches. There are 15 residues in the CDR3. Germline assignment: CDR1 MDHEN and CDR2 SYDVKM. This chain's CDR3 is CASSPHTQGAGEQYV. CDR3 nucleotides: TGTGCCAGCAGTCCCCACACACAGGGGGCGGGAGAGCAGTACGTC.

The V call is TRBV13, the J call TRBJ2-5; D might be TRBD1 (6 bases). The CDR3 covers 16 residues. Germline CDR1 reads PRHDT; CDR2 reads FYEKMQ (reference sequence). The germline V and J ends were trimmed by 5 bases and 5 bases, with 21 bases remaining between them. The CDR3 region is CASSDRDKGETETQYF. As DNA, the CDR3 is TGTGCCAGCAGCGATCGGGACAAAGGGGAGACGGAGACCCAGTACTTC.

V usage is TRBV3-1 (or the pseudogene TRBV3-2) and J usage is TRBJ1-2, with 9 bases identical to TRBD1. V dropped 2 bases and J dropped 4; count of bases not matched to a gene: 8. CDR1 is LGHDT and CDR2 is YNNKEL in the germline V gene (reference sequence). The CDR3 consists of 16 residues. The CDR3 bases are TGTGCCAGCAGCCAAAGGTACAGGGGGCGCATCTATGGCTACACCTTC. Protein product: CASSQRYRGRIYGYTF.

This chain connects TRBV7-2 to TRBJ1-1; 11 positions agree with TRBD1. Trimming took 3 bases from V and 5 from J; bases not matched to a gene: 2. This CDR3 is 14 amino acids long. Germline assignment: CDR1 SGHTA and CDR2 FQGNSA. The CDR3 DNA follows: TGTGCCAGCAGCTTGGACAGGGGGCGTACTGAAGCTTTCTTT. Residues: CASSLDRGRTEAFF.

V gene TRBV7-9 combines with J gene TRBJ1-2, with TRBD1 identical over 8 bases. The V segment lost 1 base and the J segment 1 base; nucleotides outside the gene matches: 5. In germline, CDR1 is SEHNR, CDR2 FQNEAQ (reference sequence). The CDR3 has 16 residues. CDR3 region: CASSLGTGTFNYGYTF. The DNA of the CDR3 is TGTGCCAGCAGCTTAGGGACAGGGACCTTTAACTATGGCTACACCTTC.

The chain recombines TRBV29-1 with TRBJ1-1; TRBD1 matches at 12 bases. In germline, CDR1 is SQVTM, CDR2 ANQGSEA. V was pared by 4 bases and J by 4 bases, with 4 bases of the junction left unmatched. The CDR3 spans 14 residues. In DNA form, the CDR3 reads TGCAGCGTTGGGGGGACAGGGGGCGGCACTGAAGCTTTCTTT. Translated, it gives CSVGGTGGGTEAFF. Based on the CDR3 plus reference TRBV29-1 and TRBJ1-1, the full variable domain is SAVISQKPSRDICQRGTSLTIQCQVDSQVTMMFWYRQQPGQSLTLIATANQGSEATYESGFVIDKFPISRPNLTFSTLTVSNMSPEDSSIYLCSVGGTGGGTEAFFGQGTRLTVV.

The rearrangement uses TRBV7-2 and TRBJ1-1; D is uncertain. The CDR3 contains 13 residues. V was pared by 2 bases and J by 4 bases, with 8 bases between. Germline assignment: CDR1 SGHTA and CDR2 FQGNSA. CDR3: CASSLRRATEAFF. CDR3 in DNA: TGTGCCAGCAGCTTACGGAGGGCCACTGAAGCTTTCTTT.

This sequence joins TRBV5-5 and TRBJ2-5, with 7 bases aligning to TRBD1. Losses at the gene ends were 4 bases for V and 2 bases for J; bases not matched to a gene: 11. In germline, CDR1 is SGHKS, CDR2 YYEKEE (reference sequence). The CDR3 contains 16 residues. The CDR3 here is CASSQGTASPQETQYF. The CDR3 DNA is TGTGCCAGCAGCCAAGGGACAGCGAGCCCGCAAGAGACCCAGTACTTC.

The rearrangement uses TRBV9 and TRBJ1-1, with TRBD1 as a possible D gene (6 bases). The V and J ends lost 5 bases and 11 bases respectively, with 19 bases between them. The CDR3 has 13 amino acids. Per germline, CDR1 SGDLS and CDR2 YYNGEE. CDR3 amino acids: CASSGKTGLEAFF. The CDR3, as DNA: TGTGCCAGCAGTGGAAAAACAGGGTTGGAGGCTTTCTTT. Full variable domain (remainder filled in from reference TRBV9 and TRBJ1-1): DSGVTQTPKHLITATGQRVTLRCSPRSGDLSVYWYQQSLDQGLQFLIQYYNGEERAKGNILERFSAQQFPDLHSELNLSSLELGDSALYFCASSGKTGLEAFFGQGTRLTVV.

This sequence joins TRBV11-3 and TRBJ1-1; TRBD1 might be the D (5 bases). This CDR3 comprises 13 residues. V was shortened by 6 bases and J by 11 bases, with 19 bases between the two germline ends. CDR1 is SGHNT and CDR2 is YENEEA in the germline V gene. This CDR3 is CASRGGTGVSAFF. The CDR3 DNA reads as TGTGCCAGCAGAGGAGGGACGGGGGTATCGGCTTTCTTT.

In this sample, this clone turned up a few times. The genes are TRBV7-8 and TRBJ1-5, with a possible D match to TRBD1 (5 bases). The CDR3 has 14 amino acids. The germline gives CDR1 SGHVS, CDR2 FQNEAQ. The V and J ends lost 1 base and 4 bases respectively, with 8 bases between them. CDR3 sequence reads: CASSLVDTNQPQHF. The CDR3 DNA sequence: TGTGCCAGCAGCTTAGTGGACACAAATCAGCCCCAGCATTTT.

The chain combines TRBV11-2 with TRBJ1-1; D gene uncertain. The CDR3 loop spans 15 amino acids. V gave up 6 bases and J gave up 1 base, with 15 bases separating them. From germline, CDR1 is SGHAT and CDR2 FQNNGV. The CDR3 spells CASRGRTSPNTEAFF. CDR3 nucleotide sequence: TGTGCCAGCAGGGGCAGGACTTCCCCGAACACTGAAGCTTTCTTT.

This clone was recorded a few times. CDR3 bases: TGTGCCAGCAGTGGCCTACAGGGGGCTAATCAGCCCCAGCATTTT. It encodes CASSGLQGANQPQHF. V usage is TRBV2 and J usage is TRBJ1-5; 9 bases map to TRBD1. Germline loops: CDR1 SNHLY, CDR2 FYNNEI. There are 15 residues in the CDR3. Losses at the gene ends were 4 bases for V and 4 bases for J; bases not matched to a gene: 5.

V is TRBV30 and J is TRBJ2-7, with D possibly matching TRBD1 (5 bases). Trimming left V 3 bases short and J 0 bases short, with 15 bases between. The CDR3 extends over 15 amino acids. The germline V gene has CDR1 GTSNPN and CDR2 SVGIG (reference sequence). The CDR3 region has the DNA TGTGCCTGGAGGCAAGAGACAGCTAGCTCCTACGAGCAGTACTTC. It encodes CAWRQETASSYEQYF.

The chain uses TRBV27 and TRBJ1-1; D remains unclear. There are 16 residues in the CDR3. Deletions cut 6 bases from V and 0 bases from J, with 17 bases between. Germline V gene lookup returns CDR1 MNHEY and CDR2 SMNVEV (reference sequence). CDR3 sequence: CASSPTDGRMNTEAFF. DNA for the CDR3: TGTGCCAGCAGCCCAACCGACGGGAGAATGAACACTGAAGCTTTCTTT.